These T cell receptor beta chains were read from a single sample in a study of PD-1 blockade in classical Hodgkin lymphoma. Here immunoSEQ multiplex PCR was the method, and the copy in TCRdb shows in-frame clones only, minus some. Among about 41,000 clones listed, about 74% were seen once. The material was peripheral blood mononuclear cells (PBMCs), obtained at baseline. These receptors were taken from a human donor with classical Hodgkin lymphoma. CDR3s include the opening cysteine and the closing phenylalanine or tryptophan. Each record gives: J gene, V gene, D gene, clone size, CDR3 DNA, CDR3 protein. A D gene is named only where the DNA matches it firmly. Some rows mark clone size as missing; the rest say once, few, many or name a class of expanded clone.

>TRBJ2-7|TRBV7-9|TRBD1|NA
TGTGCCAGCAGCTCGTCGGGACAGGGGGTCTTCGAGCAGTACTTC
CASSSSGQGVFEQYF
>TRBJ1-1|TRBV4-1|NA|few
TGCGCCAGCAGCCAAGATCAAGGGCCAGGGACGAGGAGCTTT
CASSQDQGPGTRSF
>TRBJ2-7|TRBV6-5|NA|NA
TGTGCCAGCATCTCCAGTGTCTCCTACGAGCAGTACTTC
CASISSVSYEQYF
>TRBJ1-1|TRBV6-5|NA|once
TGTGCCAGCAGTTACCTCACGGTTCGGCCTGAAGCTTTCTTT
CASSYLTVRPEAFF
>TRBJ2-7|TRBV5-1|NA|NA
TGCGCCAGCAGCCCCATGGACGGAGCCTACGAGCAGTACTTC
CASSPMDGAYEQYF
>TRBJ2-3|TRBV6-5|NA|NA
TGTGCCAGCGGTACCCCCCATACGCAGTATTTT
CASGTPHTQYF
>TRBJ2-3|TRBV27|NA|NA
TGTGCCAGCAGCCATTGGGAACTGTCCAGGGCAGATACGCAGTATTTT
CASSHWELSRADTQYF
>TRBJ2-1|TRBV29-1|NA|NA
TGCAGCCCCGTCGCCTACAATGAGCAGTTCTTC
CSPVAYNEQFF
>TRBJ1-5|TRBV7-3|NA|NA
TGTGCCAGCAGCTTAACGGCCAGCCCTAATCAGCCCCAGCATTTT
CASSLTASPNQPQHF
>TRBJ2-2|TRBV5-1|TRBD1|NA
TGCGCCAGCAGCGGGACCGGGACAGGGAAATCCGGGGAGCTGTTTTTT
CASSGTGTGKSGELFF
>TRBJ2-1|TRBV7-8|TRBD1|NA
TGTGCCAGCAGCTTAATACAGGGGACCTACAATGAGCAGTTCTTC
CASSLIQGTYNEQFF
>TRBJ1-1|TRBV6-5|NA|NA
TGTGCCAGCAGCAGGGACACTGAAGCTTTCTTT
CASSRDTEAFF
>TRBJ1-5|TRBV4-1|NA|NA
TGCGCCAGCAGCCACGCTTTCCGGGATCAGCCCCAGCATTTT
CASSHAFRDQPQHF